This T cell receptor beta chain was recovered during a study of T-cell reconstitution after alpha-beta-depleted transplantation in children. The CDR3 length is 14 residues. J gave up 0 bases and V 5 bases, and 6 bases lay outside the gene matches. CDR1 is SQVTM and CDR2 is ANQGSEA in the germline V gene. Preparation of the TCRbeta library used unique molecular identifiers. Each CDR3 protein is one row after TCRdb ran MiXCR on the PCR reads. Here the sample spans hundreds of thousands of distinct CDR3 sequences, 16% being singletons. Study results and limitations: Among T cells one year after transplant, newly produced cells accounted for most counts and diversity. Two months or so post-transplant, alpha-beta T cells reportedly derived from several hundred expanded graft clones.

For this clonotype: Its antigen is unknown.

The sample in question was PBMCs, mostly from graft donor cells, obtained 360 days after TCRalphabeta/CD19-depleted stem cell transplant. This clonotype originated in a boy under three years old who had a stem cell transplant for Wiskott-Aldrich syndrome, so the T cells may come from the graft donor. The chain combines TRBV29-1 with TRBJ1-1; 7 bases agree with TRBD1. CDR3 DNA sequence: TGCAGCGTTCGGGGACAGTTCATGAACACTGAAGCTTTCTTT. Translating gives CSVRGQFMNTEAFF.